These T cell receptor beta chains were read from a single sample in a study of T cells in Graves' hyperthyroidism and ophthalmopathy. TCRdb redid the calling of the multiplex PCR reads with MiXCR, one entry per CDR3 protein. Here the sample spans approximately 600,000 distinct CDR3 sequences, approximately 14% being singletons. The sample was blood. The receptors come from a woman aged 40 to 55 with Graves' ophthalmopathy. Each CDR3 is given with its conserved first and last residue. D genes are given only for firm matches. Clone size appears in some rows only: once, few, many, or a class for an expanded clone.

size	V	J	D	DNA	CDR3
many	TRBV6-1	TRBJ1-2	-	TGTGCCACCAAGAGGGGGGTTTGGACCTTC	CATKRGVWTF
-	TRBV12-3/TRBV12-4	TRBJ1-1	TRBD1	TGTGCCCGCAGAACAGGGGGCGGCACTGAAGCTTTCTTT	CARRTGGGTEAFF
many	TRBV12-3/TRBV12-4	TRBJ2-7	-	TGTGCCAGCAGCAGCCGTGGGGAGCAGTACTTC	CASSSRGEQYF
many	TRBV6-1	TRBJ2-7	-	TGTGCCAGCACTGCCGGGGGGGACAGGAGCTACGAGCAGTACTTC	CASTAGGDRSYEQYF
-	TRBV27	TRBJ2-7	-	TGTGCCAGCAGTCCAGGCAGGGCCAGCGAGCAGTACTTC	CASSPGRASEQYF
many	TRBV19	TRBJ1-1	-	TGTGCCAGTAGTAGAGGTCTTGACACTGAAGCTTTCTTT	CASSRGLDTEAFF
many	TRBV7-9	TRBJ1-1	-	TGTGCCAGCAGCAAAAGGAACACTGAAGCTTTCTTT	CASSKRNTEAFF
few	TRBV2	TRBJ2-2	-	TGTGCCAGCAGGACTACACAGACAAACACCGGGGAGCTGTTTTTT	CASRTTQTNTGELFF
few	TRBV29-1	TRBJ1-2	TRBD1	TGCAGCGTTGAAGATCAAAGGACAGGAGGATACACCTTC	CSVEDQRTGGYTF
many	TRBV28	TRBJ2-7	TRBD2	TGTGCCAGCAGTTTATTAGCGGGATGGTCCCACGAGCAGTACTTC	CASSLLAGWSHEQYF
few	TRBV3-1	TRBJ2-5	-	TGTGCCAGCAGCCAGGTCTATAGCGGCCCCCCCGGGACCCAGTACTTC	CASSQVYSGPPGTQYF
many	TRBV6-2/TRBV6-3	TRBJ1-2	-	TGTGCCAGCAGTTACTACAGGCTGGAAGGCTACACCTTC	CASSYYRLEGYTF
few	TRBV19	TRBJ1-1	-	TGTGCCAGTAGTATAAACAGGGAGACAATGGTAGGGTCGCCTGAAGCTTTCTTT	CASSINRETMVGSPEAFF
many	TRBV27	TRBJ1-1	-	TGTGCCAGCAGTTTACCACAGGCTGAAGCTTTCTTT	CASSLPQAEAFF
many	TRBV10-3	TRBJ2-7	TRBD2	TGTGCCATCAGTGAGGCGACTAGCGGGAGGCCCGAGCAGTACTTC	CAISEATSGRPEQYF
many	TRBV20-1	TRBJ2-5	TRBD2	TGCAGTGCCCAGGGCCAGCGGGAGTTTTGGGAGACCCAGTACTTC	CSAQGQREFWETQYF
many	TRBV7-2	TRBJ1-1	TRBD1	TGTGCCAGCAGCTTTGAACAGGGGATCACTGAAGCTTTCTTT	CASSFEQGITEAFF
many	TRBV25-1	TRBJ2-2	-	TGTGCCAGCAGTGAGGTAACGGGGGAGCTGTTTTTT	CASSEVTGELFF
many	TRBV20-1	TRBJ2-2	-	TGCAGTGCTATGGGCTTGAACACCGGGGAGCTGTTTTTT	CSAMGLNTGELFF
many	TRBV27	TRBJ1-4	-	TGTGCCAGGGTAGGGGGTACTAATGAAAAACTGTTTTTT	CARVGGTNEKLFF
-	TRBV25-1	TRBJ2-7	-	TGTGCCCCCAAGGGACCCGTCTACGAGCAGTACTTC	CAPKGPVYEQYF
-	TRBV7-2	TRBJ1-2	TRBD1	TGTGCCAGCAGCTTGACAGGGGGCGCTGCCTATGGCTACACCTTC	CASSLTGGAAYGYTF
many	TRBV6-2/TRBV6-3	TRBJ1-1	TRBD1	TGTGCCAGCAGTTACCGACCCGACAGGGATACTGAAGCTTTCTTT	CASSYRPDRDTEAFF
many	TRBV9	TRBJ1-2	-	TGTGCCAGCAGCCCGCCACAGGTCAACTATGGCTACACCTTC	CASSPPQVNYGYTF